The 23 T cell receptor beta chains given below trace back to one sample, sequenced in a study of CD4 T cells in relation to SARS-CoV-2 and coronaviruses. CD4+ T cells from unexposed donors were obtained before the COVID-19 pandemic (2011-2018). After about 10 days of culture, CD4+ T cells were isolated. The method was immunoSEQ multiplex PCR; TCRdb's version includes in-frame clones alone and lacks a portion of them. This table has just over 15,000 clones, roughly three quarters appearing once. No cognate antigen is known for these TCRs. The specimen was CD4+ T cells from PBMCs, cultured in vitro. The receptors here all came from a human donor in good health.

The CDR3 reads CASTGAGGNEQFF. DNA for the CDR3: TGTGCCAGCACCGGCGCGGGGGGGAATGAGCAGTTCTTC. The chain links TRBV9 to TRBJ2-1, with 9 bases that match TRBD2. The CDR3 is made up of 13 amino acids. Germline V lookup: CDR1 SGDLS, CDR2 YYNGEE. V lost 6 bases to trimming and J lost 7 bases; unmatched junction nucleotides: 5.

The rearrangement joins TRBV24-1 to TRBJ2-1; TRBD2 agrees at 8 bases. The CDR3 totals 15 residues. The trim removed 3 bases at V and 7 bases at J, leaving 7 bases unmatched. Germline CDR1 is KGHDR and CDR2 is SFDVKD. The CDR3 nucleotides read TGTGCCACCAGTGATACGGGAGGGCCGTTTAATGAGCAGTTCTTC. This codes for CATSDTGGPFNEQFF.

The CDR3 DNA follows: TGTGCCAGTAGTAGAAGGGCCGCTGAAGCTTTCTTT. It translates to CASSRRAAEAFF. The chain recombines TRBV19 with TRBJ1-1, with no clear D. The germline V gene has CDR1 LNHDA and CDR2 SQIVND (reference sequence). V lost 4 bases to trimming and J lost 6 bases, with 9 bases between them. The CDR3 has 12 amino acids.

The CDR3 nucleotides are TGTGCCAGCTCACCACTCGGGGACGGCAATCAGCCCCAGCATTTT. Its translation: CASSPLGDGNQPQHF. J is TRBJ1-5 and V is TRBV18; perhaps TRBD1 as D (5 bases). The CDR3 sequence is 15 residues long. Between the trimmed V and J ends, which lost 1 base and 2 bases, there was a span of 9 bases. Germline V gene sequence: CDR1 KGHSH, CDR2 LQKENI. Filled out from reference TRBV18 and TRBJ1-5, the complete variable domain reads NAGVMQNPRHLVRRRGQEARLRCSPMKGHSHVYWYRQLPEEGLKFMVYLQKENIIDESGMPKERFSAEFPKEGPSILRIQQVVRGDSAAYFCASSPLGDGNQPQHFGDGTRLSIL.

The V and J genes are TRBV10-1 and TRBJ2-5, with 9 bases lining up with TRBD1. CDR1 and CDR2 from the germline V gene are WNHNN and SYGVQD (reference sequence). Unmatched junction bases numbered 10, after V lost 0 bases and J lost 5 bases. CDR3 size: 17 residues. Here the CDR3 reads CASSESRATGGSETQYF. In DNA, the CDR3 is TGCGCCAGCAGTGAGTCGAGGGCTACAGGGGGCTCGGAGACCCAGTACTTC.

This rearrangement joins TRBV30 to TRBJ1-4; TRBD1 is a possible D gene (5 bases). Germline V gene data show CDR1 as GTSNPN and CDR2 as SVGIG (reference sequence). Deletions cut 2 bases from V and 2 bases from J, with 9 bases between. The CDR3 sequence is 14 residues long. The CDR3 region is CAWSPRDTNEKLFF. The CDR3 DNA is TGTGCCTGGAGTCCCCGGGACACTAATGAAAAACTGTTTTTT.

The V and J genes are TRBV5-6 and TRBJ1-1; 7 bases match TRBD1. The germline CDR1 and CDR2 sequences are SGHDT and YYEEEE. The V segment lost 1 base and the J segment 4 bases; nucleotides outside the gene matches: 1. This CDR3 spans 13 amino acids. CDR3 region: CASSLTGATEAFF. The CDR3 DNA sequence: TGTGCCAGCAGCTTGACAGGGGCCACTGAAGCTTTCTTT. The full variable domain, with the rest looked up from reference TRBV5-6 and TRBJ1-1, is DAGVTQSPTHLIKTRGQQVTLRCSPKSGHDTVSWYQQALGQGPQFIFQYYEEEERQRGNFPDRFSGHQFPNYSSELNVNALLLGDSALYLCASSLTGATEAFFGQGTRLTVV.

This chain links TRBV7-9 with TRBJ2-5, with 12 positions matching TRBD2. V lost 5 bases, J lost 4 bases, and 14 bases stayed unmatched. CDR3 length: 18 amino acids. From germline, CDR1 is SEHNR and CDR2 FQNEAQ (reference sequence). The CDR3 reads CASSPLRLAGDWGETQYF. The CDR3 nucleotides read TGTGCCAGCAGCCCCCTAAGACTAGCGGGAGATTGGGGAGAGACCCAGTACTTC.

V gene TRBV6-5 combines with J gene TRBJ2-7; 11 bases map to TRBD1. The trim removed 6 bases at V and 3 bases at J, leaving 7 bases unmatched. CDR1 is MNHEY and CDR2 is SVGAGI in the germline V gene. This CDR3 has 15 residues. The CDR3 DNA follows: TGTGCCAGCAGCTTCCGGGACAGGGGGGACTACGAGCAGTACTTC. It encodes CASSFRDRGDYEQYF.

This clone has only a few counts. CDR3 nucleotides: TGTGCCTGCCAAAGGACAGTGAACACTGAAGCTTTCTTT. As protein: CACQRTVNTEAFF. J is TRBJ1-1 and V is TRBV30; the D gene is possibly TRBD1 (6 bases). Trimming pared 6 bases from V and 0 bases from J, leaving 11 bases between. The CDR3 consists of 13 residues. CDR1 is GTSNPN, CDR2 SVGIG, per germline (reference sequence).

The chain recombines TRBV10-3 with TRBJ1-1; 8 nucleotides match TRBD1. CDR3 length: 13 residues. Looked up from germline, CDR1 is ENHRY and CDR2 is SYGVKD. V lost 6 bases, J lost 1 base, and 1 base stayed unmatched. CDR3 sequence reads: CAIRDRENTEAFF. CDR3 DNA: TGTGCCATCAGGGACAGGGAGAACACTGAAGCTTTCTTT.

The chain employs TRBV1 and TRBJ2-7; the table's TRBD2 call for D was not verified on the DNA. TRBV1 is assigned pseudogene status. CDR3 length equals 21 residues. CDR3 bases: TGCACCAGCAGCCAAGACCCTCCCCGGGGGCGGGAGGTCCCCTCCGGCTACGAGCAGTACTTC. It encodes CTSSQDPPRGREVPSGYEQYF.

This chain joins TRBV28 and TRBJ1-5, with 7 nucleotides matching TRBD1. V lost 7 bases to trimming and J lost 6 bases; unmatched junction nucleotides: 12. The CDR3 runs 15 residues. CDR1 and CDR2 from the germline V gene are MDHEN and SYDVKM. CDR3 region: CASTKGGQDGQPQHF. In DNA form, the CDR3 reads TGTGCCAGCACAAAGGGCGGACAGGACGGTCAGCCCCAGCATTTT.

J is TRBJ2-2 and V is TRBV7-9; TRBD1 aligns across 7 bases. This CDR3 region has 14 residues. CDR1 and CDR2 (germline): SEHNR, FQNEAQ (reference sequence). Unmatched junction bases numbered 6, after V lost 5 bases and J lost 6 bases. CDR3 protein: CASSLEGAPGELFF. The CDR3 region has the DNA TGTGCCAGCAGCCTAGAGGGGGCCCCCGGGGAGCTGTTTTTT.

This chain links TRBV5-4 with TRBJ2-3, with TRBD2 matching over 12 bases. Germline-derived CDR1 and CDR2 are SGHNT and YYREEE (reference sequence). CDR3 length equals 17 residues. With 1 base clipped from V and 3 bases from J, the junction kept 6 bases outside the gene matches. CDR3 in DNA: TGTGCCAGCAGCTTGAAACTAGCGGGAGGTAGTACAGATACGCAGTATTTT. Encoded protein: CASSLKLAGGSTDTQYF.

This clone was observed once. V gene TRBV3-1 (or the pseudogene TRBV3-2) combines with J gene TRBJ1-4; 9 nucleotides match TRBD1. The germline V gene has CDR1 LGHDT and CDR2 YNNKEL (reference sequence). The CDR3 is made up of 13 amino acids. V was clipped by 8 bases and J by 4 bases; unmatched bases: 2. CDR3 in amino acids: CASGTGHNEKLFF. CDR3 DNA: TGTGCCAGCGGGACAGGGCATAATGAAAAACTGTTTTTT.

J is TRBJ2-5 and V is TRBV28; TRBD1 matches 10 bases. The CDR3 is 15 residues long. Germline loops: CDR1 MDHEN, CDR2 SYDVKM. V dropped 6 bases and J dropped 4; count of bases not matched to a gene: 8. The CDR3 loop reads CASRSTGGGGETQYF. The CDR3 coding sequence is TGTGCCAGCAGGTCGACAGGGGGCGGGGGAGAGACCCAGTACTTC.

The chain joins TRBV3-1 (or the pseudogene TRBV3-2) to TRBJ2-1; 9 nucleotides line up with TRBD2. In germline, CDR1 is LGHDT, CDR2 YNNKEL (reference sequence). The CDR3 totals 16 residues. J was trimmed by 7 bases and V by 1 base; bases with no gene match: 8. Here the CDR3 reads CASSQVIGTSLNEQFF. CDR3 bases: TGTGCCAGCAGCCAAGTGATCGGGACTAGCTTAAATGAGCAGTTCTTC.

The V call is TRBV5-1, the J call TRBJ2-7; 9 bases line up with TRBD1. The V gene end was trimmed by 0 bases and the J gene end by 0 bases; junction bases not matched to a gene: 10. Germline V gene sequence: CDR1 SGHRS, CDR2 YFSETQ. This CDR3 is built from 18 residues. CDR3 DNA sequence: TGCGCCAGCAGCTTGGGTCTCCACCGGGACAGGGCCTCCTACGAGCAGTACTTC. Translation: CASSLGLHRDRASYEQYF. Looking up the rest from reference TRBV5-1 and TRBJ2-7 gives the full variable domain: KAGVTQTPRYLIKTRGQQVTLSCSPISGHRSVSWYQQTPGQGLQFLFEYFSETQRNKGNFPGRFSGRQFSNSRSEMNVSTLELGDSALYLCASSLGLHRDRASYEQYFGPGTRLTVT.

The gene calls are TRBV6-1 and TRBJ1-5, with TRBD1 matching 7 bases. Looked up from germline, CDR1 is MNHNS and CDR2 is SASEGT. This CDR3 spans 15 amino acids. The V segment lost 3 bases and the J segment 11 bases; nucleotides outside the gene matches: 13. The CDR3, as DNA: TGTGCCAGCAGTGAGGAGGACAGGAAGGGGGCGACCCAGCATTTT. This gives the protein CASSEEDRKGATQHF.

CDR3 sequence: CASTPSGTGLPEQYF. CDR3 nucleotide sequence: TGTGCCAGCACACCTTCCGGGACAGGGTTGCCCGAGCAGTACTTC. V is TRBV28 and J is TRBJ2-7; 9 bases fit TRBD1. After removal of 7 bases from V and 6 bases from J, the junction contained 13 bases not matched to a gene. Germline lookup yields CDR1 MDHEN and CDR2 SYDVKM. The CDR3 is 15 amino acids.

The chain couples TRBV4-2 to TRBJ2-2; TRBD1 agrees at 8 bases. Germline CDR1 reads LGHNA; CDR2 reads YNFKEQ. After removal of 0 bases from V and 4 bases from J, the junction contained 10 bases not matched to a gene. CDR3 length equals 18 residues. The CDR3 bases are TGTGCCAGCAGCCAAGATGCGGAGGACAGGGTGATCACCGGGGAGCTGTTTTTT. It yields the protein CASSQDAEDRVITGELFF.

The J gene is TRBJ1-2, the V gene TRBV2, with 7 nucleotides matching TRBD1. J gave up 5 bases and V 5 bases, and 8 bases lay outside the gene matches. The CDR3 runs 14 residues. The germline V gene has CDR1 SNHLY and CDR2 FYNNEI. The CDR3 sequence is CASSSGTETYGYTF. For the CDR3, the DNA is TGTGCCAGCAGTTCTGGGACAGAAACTTATGGCTACACCTTC.